Included here is one T cell receptor (beta chain) sequence, with context. Its target is not known. Libraries were prepared by immunoSEQ multiplex PCR; TCRdb keeps only in-frame clonotypes and omits some of them. The table records fewer than 8,000 clones, approximately 75% of them present only once. This sample is part of a study of T cell repertoires in ileal Crohn's disease. On the study more broadly: About half of patients got postoperative therapy: 11 thiopurines, under 20 anti-TNF.

This CDR3 contains 15 residues. The V segment lost 5 bases and the J segment 4 bases; nucleotides outside the gene matches: 3. The germline V gene has CDR1 SGHVS and CDR2 FQNEAQ. Patients were adults with ileal or ileocolonic Crohn's disease needing resection. Study-level points and caveats: Clonal expansions were more frequent in active smokers than non-smokers at surgery.

This TCR was recovered from an adult with Crohn's disease. The genes are TRBV7-8 and TRBJ2-5; 14 bases align to TRBD2. Sequencing was performed on ileal tissue. The CDR3 coding sequence is TGTGCCAGCAGCCCCGGGACTAGCGGGGGAGAGACCCAGTACTTC. Residues: CASSPGTSGGETQYF.